This T cell receptor (beta chain) was retrieved from a study of shared clonotypes between healthy human individuals. Findings of the study overall: Clonotypes that were shared across a few donors made up 4.5% to 5% of naive CD4 clonotypes. Generation of non-shared clonotypes was less probable than generation of clonotypes shared by all four donors.

V shed 1 base and J 5 bases; nucleotides not matched to a gene: 5. The CDR3 length is 14 residues. Germline-derived CDR1 and CDR2 are SNHLY and FYNNEI. Deep-level running was used for the assay. The authors' processing: ImmunoSEQ junction-only sequences lacked quality scores, so their filtering differed. Sequencing used immunoSEQ multiplex PCR; TCRdb keeps in-frame clones, though not all of them. The V and J calls and the clone size are those of that table, but D and trimming were determined from the DNA. The data show hundreds of thousands of clones, roughly 92% seen once. On this clone itself: Its antigen is undetermined.

The naive CD8 subset, CD45RO-negative cells positively selected for CCR7, excluded terminally differentiated effector memory CD45RA+ cells. The sequence derives from a man under 40 in good health. Sample: naive CD8+ T cells sorted from blood. This sequence joins TRBV2 and TRBJ2-7, with TRBD2 matching 7 bases. CDR3 nucleotides: TGTGCCAGCAGTGAAGGGGTAGGGAGGGACGAGCAGTACTTC. It codes for CASSEGVGRDEQYF.